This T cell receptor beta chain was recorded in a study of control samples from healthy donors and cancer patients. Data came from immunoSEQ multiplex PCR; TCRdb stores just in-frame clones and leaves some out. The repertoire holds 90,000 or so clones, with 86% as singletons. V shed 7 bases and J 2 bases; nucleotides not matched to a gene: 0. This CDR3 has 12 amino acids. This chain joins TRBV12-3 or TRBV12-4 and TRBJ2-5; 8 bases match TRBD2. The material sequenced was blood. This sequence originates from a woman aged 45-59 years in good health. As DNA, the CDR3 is TGTGCCAGCACGGGGGGGCAAGAGACCCAGTACTTC. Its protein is CASTGGQETQYF.